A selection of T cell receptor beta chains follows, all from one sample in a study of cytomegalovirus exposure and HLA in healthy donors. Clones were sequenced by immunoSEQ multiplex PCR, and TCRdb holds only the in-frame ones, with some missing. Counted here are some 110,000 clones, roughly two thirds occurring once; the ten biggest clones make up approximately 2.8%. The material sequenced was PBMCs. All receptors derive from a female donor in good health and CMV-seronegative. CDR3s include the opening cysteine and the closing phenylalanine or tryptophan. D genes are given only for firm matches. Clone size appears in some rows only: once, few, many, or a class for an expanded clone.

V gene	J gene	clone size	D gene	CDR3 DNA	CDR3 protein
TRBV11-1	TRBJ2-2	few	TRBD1	TGTGCCAGCAGCTTACTATCAGGGGGCAACACCGGGGAGCTGTTTTTT	CASSLLSGGNTGELFF
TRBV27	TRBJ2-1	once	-	TGTGCCAGCAGTTTAATCGCGGGTGAGCAGTTCTTC	CASSLIAGEQFF
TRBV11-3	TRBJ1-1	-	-	TGTGCCAGCAGCTTAGGAGCGGGCAGGGATGAAGCTTTCTTT	CASSLGAGRDEAFF
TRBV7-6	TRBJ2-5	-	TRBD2	TGTGCCAGCAGCTTGGTTAGGGCGGGAGCCATCCAAGAGACCCAGTACTTC	CASSLVRAGAIQETQYF
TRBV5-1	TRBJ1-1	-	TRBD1	TGCGCCAGCAGTCCGACAGGGTACACTGAAGCTTTCTTT	CASSPTGYTEAFF
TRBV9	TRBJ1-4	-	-	TGTGCCAGCAGCGTAGAGGGGGCAACTAATGAAAAACTGTTTTTT	CASSVEGATNEKLFF
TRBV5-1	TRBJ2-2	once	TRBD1	TGCGCCAGCAGCTCCGGGACAGGATCGAACACCGGGGAGCTGTTTTTT	CASSSGTGSNTGELFF
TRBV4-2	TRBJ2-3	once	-	TGTGCCAGCAGCCAAGATCGGTTTGATACGCAGTATTTT	CASSQDRFDTQYF
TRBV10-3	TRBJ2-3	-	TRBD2	TGTGCCATCAGTGTCGGGACTAGTGGCACAGATACGCAGTATTTT	CAISVGTSGTDTQYF
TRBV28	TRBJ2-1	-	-	TGTGCCAGCAGTACCGGGAGATGGGAGCAGTTCTTC	CASSTGRWEQFF
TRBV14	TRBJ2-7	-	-	TGTGCCAGCAGCCCAACAGGGTACGAGCAGTACTTC	CASSPTGYEQYF
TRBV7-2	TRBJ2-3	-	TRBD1	TGTGCCAGCAGCTCTGGACAGGGGAGGCCCCCCCCGACGCAGTATTTT	CASSSGQGRPPPTQYF
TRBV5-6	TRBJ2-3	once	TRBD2	TGTGCCAGCAGCTTGGTTCGACTAGCGGGAGGCACGCAGTATTTT	CASSLVRLAGGTQYF
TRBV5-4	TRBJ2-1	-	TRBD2	TGTGCCAGCAGCTTATTAACTAGCGGGGGGCAGTTCTTC	CASSLLTSGGQFF
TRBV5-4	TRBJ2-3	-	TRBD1	TGTGCCAGCAGCGGCGACAGGGTCGAGACGGATACGCAGTATTTT	CASSGDRVETDTQYF
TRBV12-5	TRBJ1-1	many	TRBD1	TGTGCTAGTGCCTCGACAGGGGGCCTAACTGAAGCTTTCTTT	CASASTGGLTEAFF
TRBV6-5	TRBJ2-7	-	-	TGTGCCAGCAGCCCTTCAGGCTACGAGCAGTACTTC	CASSPSGYEQYF
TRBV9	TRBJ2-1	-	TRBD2	TGTGCCAGCAGCGTAAGGGGACTAGCTGTGAATGAGCAGTTCTTC	CASSVRGLAVNEQFF
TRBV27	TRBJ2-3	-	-	TGTGCCAGCAGGGTAGCGGCTAGCACAGATACGCAGTATTTT	CASRVAASTDTQYF
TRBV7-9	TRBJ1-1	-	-	TGTGCCAGCAGCTTAGTTTCAGGGATCCTCAAAAACACTGAAGCTTTCTTT	CASSLVSGILKNTEAFF
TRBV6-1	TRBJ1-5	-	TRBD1	TGTGCCAGCAGGGACACAGGGGTGGGCTATCAGCCCCAGCATTTT	CASRDTGVGYQPQHF
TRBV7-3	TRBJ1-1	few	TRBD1	TGTGCCAGCAGCTCCCGGACAGGGACTGAAGCTTTCTTT	CASSSRTGTEAFF
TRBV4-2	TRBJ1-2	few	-	TGTGCCAGCAGCCAAGATGACGGGGTCGGGTATGGCTACACCTTC	CASSQDDGVGYGYTF
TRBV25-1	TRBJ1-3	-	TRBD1	TGTGCCAGCAGGGGACAGGGGGGAAACACCATATATTTT	CASRGQGGNTIYF
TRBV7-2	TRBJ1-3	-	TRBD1	TGTGCCAGCAGCTTGAACGTGGCAGGGGGTGCCATATATTTT	CASSLNVAGGAIYF
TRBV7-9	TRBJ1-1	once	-	TGTGCCAGCAGCTTAGTCGGGGGACTCTCGAACACTGAAGCTTTCTTT	CASSLVGGLSNTEAFF
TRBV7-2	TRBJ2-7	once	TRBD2	TGTGCCAGCAGCCCTGGGACTAGCGGGATAGTCCCTTCCTACGAGCAGTACTTC	CASSPGTSGIVPSYEQYF
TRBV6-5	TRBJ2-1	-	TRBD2	TGTGCCAGCAGCCCCGGGACTAGCTGGTACAATGAGCAGTTCTTC	CASSPGTSWYNEQFF
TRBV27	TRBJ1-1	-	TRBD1	TGTGCCAGCAGGGCGGACAGGGGAACTGAAGCTTTCTTT	CASRADRGTEAFF
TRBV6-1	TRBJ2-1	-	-	TGTGCCAGCAGGGGGACACTTTTTGAGCAGTTCTTC	CASRGTLFEQFF
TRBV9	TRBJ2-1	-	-	TGTGTCAGCAGCGTAGCCCTAGCGACGTACAATGAGCAGTTCTTC	CVSSVALATYNEQFF
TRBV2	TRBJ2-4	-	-	TGTGCCACGGGGGGACAATGGAACATTCAGTACTTC	CATGGQWNIQYF
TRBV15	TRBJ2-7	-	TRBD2	TGTGCCACCAGCAGAGTTCTAGCGGGAGGCGAGCAGTACTTC	CATSRVLAGGEQYF
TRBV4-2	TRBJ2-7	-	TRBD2	TGTGCCAGCAGCCAAGGGACTAGCTCCAGCTACGAGCAGTACTTC	CASSQGTSSSYEQYF
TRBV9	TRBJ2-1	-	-	TGTGCCAGCAGCTTCACTCCGGGAGCCCTTTCCTACAATGAGCAGTTCTTC	CASSFTPGALSYNEQFF
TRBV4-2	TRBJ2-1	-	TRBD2	TGTGCCAGCAGCCAAGATCCCAGCGGGAGGCCAAACAATGAGCAGTTCTTC	CASSQDPSGRPNNEQFF
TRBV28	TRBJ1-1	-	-	TGTGCCAGCAGTTTAAGGGGACACTACCCTCTTGAAGCTTTCTTT	CASSLRGHYPLEAFF
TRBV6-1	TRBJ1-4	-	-	TGTGCCGAGGCGGGCGTCGAGAATGAAAAACTGTTTTTT	CAEAGVENEKLFF
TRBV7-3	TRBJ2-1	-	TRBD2	TGTGCCAGCAGCTCCCGGGTAGCGGGATACAATGAGCAGTTCTTC	CASSSRVAGYNEQFF
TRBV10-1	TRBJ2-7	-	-	TGCGCCAGCAGTGACGGGTTGAGATCCTACGAGCAGTACTTC	CASSDGLRSYEQYF
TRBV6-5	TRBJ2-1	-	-	TGTGCCAGCAGTTGGGGACTGGAGGGAGTCAATGAGCAGTTCTTC	CASSWGLEGVNEQFF
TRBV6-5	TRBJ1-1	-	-	TGTGCCAGCAGTTACTCTCCAGGAGGGGACACTGAAGCTTTCTTT	CASSYSPGGDTEAFF
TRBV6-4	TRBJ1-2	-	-	TGTGCCAGCAGTGACGGGCCTTATGGCTACACCTTC	CASSDGPYGYTF
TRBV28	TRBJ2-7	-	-	TGTGCCAGCAGTTTCCAGACTCTTTCCCGGCAGTACTTC	CASSFQTLSRQYF
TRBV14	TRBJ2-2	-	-	TGTGCCAGCAGCCATACAGTCGTAACCGGGGAGCTGTTTTTT	CASSHTVVTGELFF
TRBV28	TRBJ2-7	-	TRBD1	TGTGCCAGCAGTGTACAGGGGGATGTCTACGAGCAGTACTTC	CASSVQGDVYEQYF
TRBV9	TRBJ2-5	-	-	TGTGCCAGCAGCGTAGCCGGGGATCCCTTAGAGACCCAGTACTTC	CASSVAGDPLETQYF
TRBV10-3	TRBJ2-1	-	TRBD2	TGTGCCATCAGTGAGTCAAGGGGAGGGAGCAATGAGCAGTTCTTC	CAISESRGGSNEQFF
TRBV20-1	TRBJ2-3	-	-	TGCAGACTTACAGGAGATACGCAGTATTTT	CRLTGDTQYF
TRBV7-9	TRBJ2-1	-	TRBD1	TGTGCCAGCAGCATCGAGACAGGGTGGATCGGCAATGAGCAGTTCTTC	CASSIETGWIGNEQFF
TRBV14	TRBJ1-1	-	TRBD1	TGTGCCAGCAGCCCTCGGACAGGAAACACTGAAGCTTTCTTT	CASSPRTGNTEAFF
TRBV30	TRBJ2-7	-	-	TGTGCCTGGAGTATTTTGGGCGCAGAGCAGTACTTC	CAWSILGAEQYF
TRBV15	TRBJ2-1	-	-	TGTGCCACCAGCGGGGCAAGCGGGTCCTCCTACAATGAGCAGTTCTTC	CATSGASGSSYNEQFF
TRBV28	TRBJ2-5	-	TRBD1	TGTGCCAGCAGGGGACAGGGGCAGGAGACCCAGTACTTC	CASRGQGQETQYF
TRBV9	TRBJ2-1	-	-	TGTGCCAGCAGCGTAGCAGGGGCTGAGCAGTTCTTC	CASSVAGAEQFF